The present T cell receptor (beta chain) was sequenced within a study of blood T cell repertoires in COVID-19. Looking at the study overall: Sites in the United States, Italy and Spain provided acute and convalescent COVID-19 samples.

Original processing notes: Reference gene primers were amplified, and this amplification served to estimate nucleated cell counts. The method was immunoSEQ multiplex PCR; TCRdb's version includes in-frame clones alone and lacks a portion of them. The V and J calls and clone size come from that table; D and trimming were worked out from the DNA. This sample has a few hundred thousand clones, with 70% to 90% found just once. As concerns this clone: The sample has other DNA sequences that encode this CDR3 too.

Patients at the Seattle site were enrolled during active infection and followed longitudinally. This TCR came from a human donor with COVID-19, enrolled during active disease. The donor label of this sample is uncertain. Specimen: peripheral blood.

CDR3 DNA sequence: TGTGCCAGCAGCGTGGGACAGGGAATTGGAAACACCATATATTTT. Amino acid sequence: CASSVGQGIGNTIYF. The chain recombines TRBV9 with TRBJ1-3, with 9 nucleotides matching TRBD1. The length of the CDR3 is 15 residues. J lost 3 bases, V lost 2 bases, and 3 bases had no gene match. Germline V gene data show CDR1 as SGDLS and CDR2 as YYNGEE. Variable domain in full (rest from reference TRBV9 and TRBJ1-3): DSGVTQTPKHLITATGQRVTLRCSPRSGDLSVYWYQQSLDQGLQFLIQYYNGEERAKGNILERFSAQQFPDLHSELNLSSLELGDSALYFCASSVGQGIGNTIYFGEGSWLTVV.